This T cell receptor beta chain is from a study of blood T cell repertoires in COVID-19. Sequencing used immunoSEQ multiplex PCR; TCRdb keeps in-frame clones, though not all of them. This sample has approximately 300,000 clones, with around 90% found just once. The sequence was obtained from a woman in her twenties or thirties with COVID-19, enrolled during active disease. What was sequenced was peripheral blood.

The CDR3 reads CASSPGPTENTEAFF. CDR3 DNA sequence: TGTGCCAGCTCACCGGGGCCGACTGAGAACACTGAAGCTTTCTTT. The chain recombines TRBV18 with TRBJ1-1, with D tentatively TRBD1 (5 bases). Trimming stripped 3 bases from V and 1 base from J, with 12 bases between. In germline, CDR1 is KGHSH, CDR2 LQKENI. This CDR3 region has 15 residues.